The subject of this entry is one TCR beta chain. Its antigen is not identified. Germline lookup yields CDR1 SGHVS and CDR2 FNYEAQ. With 5 bases clipped from V and 8 bases from J, the junction kept 17 bases outside the gene matches. The CDR3 totals 16 residues. This entry is derived from a study of T cell responses to AZD1222 COVID-19 vaccine. Study details: Analyses pooled second doses at about 4 or about 12 weeks.

Using immunoSEQ multiplex PCR, the repertoire was profiled, and TCRdb retains in-frame clones only, with some absent. This table has 130,000 or so clones, 92% appearing once. Study outcomes and limitations: Mostly white British, mostly female donors; authors suggested clonal diversity may be underestimated. Only 5 or 6 individuals given AZD1222 were seropositive at baseline. Repertoires were obtained solely post-peak T cell response.

Material: peripheral blood, obtained on day 0 of AZD1222 vaccination. This chain uses TRBV7-6 with TRBJ1-2; 7 bases are a match to TRBD1. The TCR sequence derives from an adult in good health. The chain's CDR3 is CASSPETGPKSLGYTF. The CDR3 DNA sequence: TGTGCCAGCAGCCCCGAGACAGGGCCTAAATCTTTGGGCTACACCTTC.